A selection of T cell receptor beta chains follows, all from one sample in a study of blood T cell repertoires in COVID-19. Some clones are missing from TCRdb's copy, which holds only in-frame ones; the method was immunoSEQ multiplex PCR. The sample shows about 200,000 clones, approximately 87% of them seen only once. Sequenced input: peripheral blood. These receptors came from a man in his 60s who had recovered from COVID-19. Each CDR3 is given with its conserved first and last residue. D genes are given only for firm matches. Clone size appears in some rows only: once, few, many, or a class for an expanded clone.

CDR3 DNA	CDR3 protein	V gene	J gene	D gene	clone size
TGTGCCTGGAGTGTCCAAGACAGGAGACAAGAGACCCAGTACTTC	CAWSVQDRRQETQYF	TRBV30	TRBJ2-5	-	-
TGTGCCACCAGCGGCGGCAGGGGAATCAATGAGCAGTTCTTC	CATSGGRGINEQFF	TRBV24-1	TRBJ2-1	-	few
TGTGCCAGCAGTAAAGGTCGGGAGGAGACCCAGTACTTC	CASSKGREETQYF	TRBV5-4	TRBJ2-5	-	few
TGTGCCTGGAGCTTAAAGCCTATGAACACTGAAGCTTTCTTT	CAWSLKPMNTEAFF	TRBV30	TRBJ1-1	-	-
TGTGCCAGCAGTGCGGCTAGCGGAGGGTACGAGCAGTACTTC	CASSAASGGYEQYF	TRBV6-4	TRBJ2-7	TRBD2	-
TGTGCCAGCAGACTTGGACTAGCGACCACCTACGAGCAGTACTTC	CASRLGLATTYEQYF	TRBV6-5	TRBJ2-7	TRBD2	-
TGTGCCAGCAGCGCTAGCGGAGACGCCTACGAGCAGTACTTC	CASSASGDAYEQYF	TRBV6-5	TRBJ2-7	TRBD2	-
TGTGCCAGCAGCTTAGGACAGGGGTTTGGAAACACCATATATTTT	CASSLGQGFGNTIYF	TRBV7-9	TRBJ1-3	TRBD1	few
TGTGCCAGCAGCCCCCGCAATAGCGGGGGATACGAGCAGTACTTC	CASSPRNSGGYEQYF	TRBV9	TRBJ2-7	TRBD2	-
TGTGCCAGCAGGGCCTCTTTGGCTAGCACAGATACGCAGTATTTT	CASRASLASTDTQYF	TRBV28	TRBJ2-3	-	few
TGTGCCAGCAGCCAACTCCAGGTTAACTATGGCTACACCTTC	CASSQLQVNYGYTF	TRBV3-1/TRBV3-2	TRBJ1-2	-	-
TGTGCCAGCAGCCGTAGCGGGAGTGTGGCAGATACGCAGTATTTT	CASSRSGSVADTQYF	TRBV3-1/TRBV3-2	TRBJ2-3	TRBD2	-
TGTGCCAGCAGCTGGGGGGGGCGCCCTCAGGATACGCAGTATTTT	CASSWGGRPQDTQYF	TRBV11-2	TRBJ2-3	-	-
TGTGCCAGCAGTGAGGCGGGAGTGGTCGGGGAGCTGTTTTTT	CASSEAGVVGELFF	TRBV6-1	TRBJ2-2	TRBD2	-
TGCAGCGTTGAGTTAAACTATGGCTACACCTTC	CSVELNYGYTF	TRBV29-1	TRBJ1-2	-	-
TGTGCCAGCAGTTGGGCGGGGACAGGGTCCTACGAGCAGTACTTC	CASSWAGTGSYEQYF	TRBV28	TRBJ2-7	TRBD1	many
TGTGCCAGCAGCAGACAGGGCCTACTTCTTCTTGAAGCTTTCTTT	CASSRQGLLLLEAFF	TRBV5-6	TRBJ1-1	TRBD1	-
TGTGCCACCAGTGCAGCGGAGACCTCCACCGGGGAGCTGTTTTTT	CATSAAETSTGELFF	TRBV24-1	TRBJ2-2	-	-
TGTGCCAGCAGCTTGGGGCAGAACTATGGCTACACCTTC	CASSLGQNYGYTF	TRBV5-5	TRBJ1-2	-	-
TGCGCCAGCAGCTTGGACGGCCCAGGTAACACCATATATTTT	CASSLDGPGNTIYF	TRBV5-1	TRBJ1-3	-	-
TGTGCCAGCAGTAGACAGGGGGCGGGTGAGACCCAGTACTTC	CASSRQGAGETQYF	TRBV2	TRBJ2-5	TRBD1	-
TGTGCCAGCAGCCAAGAGGGAGTTTACGAGCAGTACTTC	CASSQEGVYEQYF	TRBV3-1/TRBV3-2	TRBJ2-7	-	-
TGTGCCATCGGAGACGGGGCCGGGGAGCTGTTTTTT	CAIGDGAGELFF	TRBV10-3	TRBJ2-2	-	-
TGTGCCACCAGTGACCCGAGCGGGAGTAGCCGTGACAATGAGCAGTTCTTC	CATSDPSGSSRDNEQFF	TRBV24-1	TRBJ2-1	TRBD2	-
TGCGCCAGCAGTCCCTTCTTCCCTGGAGGGCCTGGAAACACCATATATTTT	CASSPFFPGGPGNTIYF	TRBV23-1	TRBJ1-3	-	-
TGTGCCAGCAGCCCGGGACAGGCTCGGACTGAAGCTTTCTTT	CASSPGQARTEAFF	TRBV5-4	TRBJ1-1	TRBD1	-
TGCGCCAGCAGCTTGGGGACAAATCTAGACGAGCAGTACTTC	CASSLGTNLDEQYF	TRBV5-1	TRBJ2-7	-	-
TGTGCCAGCAGTAGGGGCACCTACGAGCAGTACTTC	CASSRGTYEQYF	TRBV27	TRBJ2-7	-	once
TGTGCCAGCAGTTACTCGATGGGGGGTCGGCCCAATGAGCAGTTCTTC	CASSYSMGGRPNEQFF	TRBV6-5	TRBJ2-1	-	once
TGTGCCACCAGTGAGGAGTATAATTCACCCCTCCACTTT	CATSEEYNSPLHF	TRBV24-1	TRBJ1-6	-	few
TGTGCCAGCAGCTCCCCCGGGACAGTCGGCGCTGAAGCTTTCTTT	CASSSPGTVGAEAFF	TRBV7-9	TRBJ1-1	TRBD1	-
TGTGCCAGTAGTATAGGACTAGCGGGGCCCTACGAGCAGTACTTC	CASSIGLAGPYEQYF	TRBV19	TRBJ2-7	TRBD2	-
TGCGCCAGCAGCTTAGGAGTCAGCTCCTACGAGCAGTACTTC	CASSLGVSSYEQYF	TRBV5-1	TRBJ2-7	-	few
TGTGCCAGCAGCTTCCGTACGGGAGTAGGCTCTGATACGCAGTATTTT	CASSFRTGVGSDTQYF	TRBV5-8	TRBJ2-3	-	-
TGTGCCAGCAGTGAAGCTCCAGGGGAGGGGGAAAAACTGTTTTTT	CASSEAPGEGEKLFF	TRBV25-1	TRBJ1-4	-	-
TGTGCCAGCAGATCCCTAGAAACCTACAATGAGCAGTTCTTC	CASRSLETYNEQFF	TRBV5-8	TRBJ2-1	-	-
TGTGCCAGCAGGGCGGGACAGTACCTTAACTATGGCTACACCTTC	CASRAGQYLNYGYTF	TRBV6-5	TRBJ1-2	TRBD1	once
TGTGCCAGCAGCTCCGGGACAGGGGGGGATGAGCAGTTCTTC	CASSSGTGGDEQFF	TRBV6-5	TRBJ2-1	TRBD1	-
TGTGCCAGCACCCCTCCGGGACAGGGGTTCGAAAAACTGTTTTTT	CASTPPGQGFEKLFF	TRBV7-3	TRBJ1-4	TRBD1	-
TGTGCCAGCAGCTACAACCCGGGGGGTTTGGATGAGCAGTTCTTC	CASSYNPGGLDEQFF	TRBV7-7	TRBJ2-1	TRBD2	once
TGTGCCAGCAGTTACGAGGGACTCGAAAAACTGTTTTTT	CASSYEGLEKLFF	TRBV6-6	TRBJ1-4	-	-
TGCGCCAGCAGCGGGGGACAGGGGGTCGACGAGCAGTACTTC	CASSGGQGVDEQYF	TRBV5-1	TRBJ2-7	TRBD1	-
TGCACCAGCGGAATGACTAGCTTTACGGGCACCGGGGAGCTGTTTTTT	CTSGMTSFTGTGELFF	TRBV1	TRBJ2-2	-	few
TGCGCCAGCAGCGATGGGACAGGGGGGTACAATGAGCAGTTCTTC	CASSDGTGGYNEQFF	TRBV5-1	TRBJ2-1	TRBD1	-